Listed below are T cell receptor beta chains from one sample, sequenced in a study of T-cell memory formation after mild COVID-19. TCRdb reanalysed the 5' RACE reads using MiXCR and keeps one entry per CDR3 protein. The sample shows some 320,000 distinct CDR3 sequences, roughly 13% of them seen only once. Sequencing was performed on PBMCs or a T cell subset sorted from them (not recorded which). The receptor source for this set is a man between 18 and 35 years old who had mild COVID-19 (a few samples of this study predate the infection). Cell type and time point are not known. Each CDR3 is given with its conserved first and last residue.

>TRBV4-1|TRBJ2-3
CASSQEGLRADTQYF
>TRBV20-1|TRBJ2-7
CSARGSGGEQYF
>TRBV28|TRBJ2-5
CASTATGATQYF
>TRBV3-1|TRBJ1-6
CASSQGRSPLHF
>TRBV9|TRBJ2-1
CASSQGWQQFF
>TRBV2|TRBJ2-5
CASSEAPGGAGGETQYF
>TRBV5-1|TRBJ1-1
CASRPREDTEAFF
>TRBV19|TRBJ2-3
CASQLAGGLDTQYF
>TRBV6-5|TRBJ2-2
CASRASGGLPTGELFF
>TRBV2|TRBJ1-1
CASSEAGLRYTEAFF
>TRBV5-6|TRBJ1-5
CASNPRGQPQHF
>TRBV5-1|TRBJ1-2
CASSETGFYGYTF
>TRBV20-1|TRBJ2-1
CSASGGWGNEQFF
>TRBV5-1|TRBJ2-3
CASSRTSGGSNTDTQYF
>TRBV20-1|TRBJ2-7
CSARDTYEQYF
>TRBV28|TRBJ2-3
CVVAGGTDTQYF
>TRBV5-1|TRBJ2-5
CASSLSLGEETQYF
>TRBV3-1|TRBJ2-7
CASSQDQYF
>TRBV20-1|TRBJ1-2
CSAHPGMTFGYTF
>TRBV24-1|TRBJ2-2
CAGGPNTGELFF
>TRBV6-5|TRBJ2-3
CASTRADTQYF
>TRBV6-6|TRBJ2-7
CASSDYGLGVYEQYF
>TRBV5-5|TRBJ1-5
CASSLRGYLNQPQHF
>TRBV20-1|TRBJ1-1
CSASQGTEAFF
>TRBV28|TRBJ2-5
CASSSLGGGKETQYF
>TRBV7-2|TRBJ1-2
CASSFTLRAYGYTF
>TRBV6-5|TRBJ1-2
CASSYRLGILFSHGYTF
>TRBV24-1|TRBJ2-5
CATSDLVAGKETQYF
>TRBV5-1|TRBJ2-7
CASSFLSGGTYEQYF
>TRBV7-2|TRBJ1-5
CASSLVGGPQPQHF
>TRBV5-4|TRBJ2-5
CASSLTLKGRQETQYF
>TRBV7-2|TRBJ2-1
CASSPYGTGVYRGSYNEQFF
>TRBV14|TRBJ2-1
CASSPDYALEQFF